A selection of T cell receptor beta chains follows, all from one sample in a study of T cell responses to AZD1222 COVID-19 vaccine. Produced via immunoSEQ multiplex PCR; TCRdb's table is partial and in-frame only. This table holds over 150,000 clones, about 88% found once. Sample: peripheral blood, taken on day 0 of AZD1222 vaccination. These TCRs come from an adult in good health. CDR3s include the opening cysteine and the closing phenylalanine or tryptophan. Fields, in order: clone size, D gene, J gene, V gene, CDR3 protein, CDR3 DNA. A D gene is named only where the DNA matches it firmly. Size values are once, few and many counts, or a class for expanded clones, and some rows have none.

.,TRBD1,TRBJ1-1,TRBV5-1,CASSFRQGLNTEAFF,TGCGCCAGCAGCTTTAGACAGGGCTTGAACACTGAAGCTTTCTTT
.,TRBD1,TRBJ1-6,TRBV9,CASSEGGQGRSFSPLHF,TGTGCCAGCAGCGAGGGAGGACAGGGGAGGTCCTTTTCACCCCTCCACTTT
.,.,TRBJ1-3,TRBV19,CASSLLQGNTIYF,TGTGCCAGTAGCCTGCTACAGGGAAACACCATATATTTT
.,.,TRBJ1-5,TRBV6-6,CASSGGNQPQHF,TGTGCCAGCAGCGGGGGCAATCAGCCCCAGCATTTT
.,.,TRBJ1-3,TRBV6-5,CASRQKDSGNTIYF,TGTGCCAGCAGACAGAAGGACTCTGGAAACACCATATATTTT
.,TRBD1,TRBJ1-4,TRBV7-9,CASSLLPGQGAEYEKLFF,TGTGCCAGCAGCTTACTACCTGGACAGGGGGCAGAGTATGAAAAACTGTTTTTT
.,.,TRBJ1-4,TRBV5-1,CASSLTESNEKLFF,TGCGCCAGCAGCCTGACAGAATCTAATGAAAAACTGTTTTTT
.,TRBD2,TRBJ2-1,TRBV7-6,CASSPKIAGKNEQFF,TGTGCCAGCAGCCCGAAAATAGCGGGAAAGAATGAGCAGTTCTTC
.,.,TRBJ2-7,TRBV28,CASSLPNSYEQYF,TGTGCCAGCAGTCTACCCAACTCCTACGAGCAGTACTTC
.,.,TRBJ2-5,TRBV27,CASSGLTGAPETQYF,TGTGCCAGCAGTGGCCTAACCGGGGCCCCCGAGACCCAGTACTTC
once,.,TRBJ2-5,TRBV4-1,CASSPMGLKGTQYF,TGCGCCAGCAGCCCGATGGGGCTTAAGGGAACCCAGTACTTC
.,.,TRBJ1-2,TRBV5-1,CASSLAPDNLGYGYTF,TGCGCCAGCAGCTTGGCCCCGGACAATCTAGGCTATGGCTACACCTTC
.,.,TRBJ2-3,TRBV10-3,CAIIITSTDTQYF,TGTGCCATTATCATAACGAGCACAGATACGCAGTATTTT
.,TRBD1,TRBJ1-2,TRBV30,CAWRTGLQYGYTF,TGTGCCTGGAGGACAGGGTTGCAATATGGCTACACCTTC
.,TRBD2,TRBJ2-1,TRBV19,CASSRGSGLAGRNSYNEQFF,TGTGCCAGTAGTAGGGGGTCGGGACTAGCGGGGAGGAACTCCTACAATGAGCAGTTCTTC
once,.,TRBJ2-1,TRBV24-1,CATSDFSNEQFF,TGTGCCACCAGTGATTTTAGCAATGAGCAGTTCTTC
.,.,TRBJ1-5,TRBV27,CASSSQGSPQHF,TGTGCCAGCAGTTCCCAGGGCTCGCCCCAGCATTTT
.,.,TRBJ1-1,TRBV10-3,CAISESPGREAFF,TGTGCCATCAGTGAGTCCCCAGGACGTGAAGCTTTCTTT
.,.,TRBJ1-5,TRBV19,CASSAGVNQPQHF,TGTGCCAGTAGTGCAGGCGTCAATCAGCCCCAGCATTTT
.,.,TRBJ1-1,TRBV19,CASSIAPSQRAFF,TGTGCCAGTAGTATAGCCCCGTCCCAAAGGGCTTTCTTT
.,TRBD1,TRBJ2-7,TRBV5-1,CASSLQPWDSYPYEQYF,TGCGCCAGCAGCTTGCAACCGTGGGACAGCTACCCCTACGAGCAGTACTTC
.,.,TRBJ2-1,TRBV20-1,CSASKNEQFF,TGCAGTGCTAGTAAGAATGAGCAGTTCTTC
once,TRBD2,TRBJ2-2,TRBV11-3,CASSLLVAGAPGGGELFF,TGTGCCAGCAGCTTGTTGGTAGCGGGAGCACCTGGCGGGGGGGAGCTGTTTTTT
.,.,TRBJ1-1,TRBV6-5,CASVKEQLPNTEAFF,TGTGCCAGCGTGAAGGAACAGCTTCCGAACACTGAAGCTTTCTTT
.,.,TRBJ2-7,TRBV3-1/TRBV3-2,CASSQPGTPTYEQYF,TGTGCCAGCAGCCAACCCGGGACACCGACCTACGAGCAGTACTTC
.,.,TRBJ1-5,TRBV7-2,CASSLRSQGGQPQHF,TGTGCCAGCAGCTTACGGTCGCAGGGTGGCCAGCCCCAGCATTTT
.,.,TRBJ2-1,TRBV12-3/TRBV12-4,CASSPKMYNEQFF,TGTGCCAGCAGTCCCAAGATGTACAATGAGCAGTTCTTC
.,TRBD2,TRBJ2-2,TRBV9,CASSGTSGMLPGELFF,TGTGCCAGCAGTGGGACTAGCGGGATGCTACCCGGGGAGCTGTTTTTT
.,.,TRBJ1-2,TRBV4-3,CASSQSDTGYGYTF,TGCGCCAGCAGCCAATCCGACACCGGCTATGGCTACACCTTC
.,.,TRBJ1-2,TRBV7-9,CASSLEGGQVGAYGYTF,TGTGCCAGCAGCTTAGAGGGCGGGCAGGTCGGTGCCTATGGCTACACCTTC
few,TRBD1,TRBJ1-6,TRBV7-9,CASSSSAGGDSPLHF,TGTGCCAGCTCGTCAAGCGCAGGGGGTGATTCACCCCTCCACTTT